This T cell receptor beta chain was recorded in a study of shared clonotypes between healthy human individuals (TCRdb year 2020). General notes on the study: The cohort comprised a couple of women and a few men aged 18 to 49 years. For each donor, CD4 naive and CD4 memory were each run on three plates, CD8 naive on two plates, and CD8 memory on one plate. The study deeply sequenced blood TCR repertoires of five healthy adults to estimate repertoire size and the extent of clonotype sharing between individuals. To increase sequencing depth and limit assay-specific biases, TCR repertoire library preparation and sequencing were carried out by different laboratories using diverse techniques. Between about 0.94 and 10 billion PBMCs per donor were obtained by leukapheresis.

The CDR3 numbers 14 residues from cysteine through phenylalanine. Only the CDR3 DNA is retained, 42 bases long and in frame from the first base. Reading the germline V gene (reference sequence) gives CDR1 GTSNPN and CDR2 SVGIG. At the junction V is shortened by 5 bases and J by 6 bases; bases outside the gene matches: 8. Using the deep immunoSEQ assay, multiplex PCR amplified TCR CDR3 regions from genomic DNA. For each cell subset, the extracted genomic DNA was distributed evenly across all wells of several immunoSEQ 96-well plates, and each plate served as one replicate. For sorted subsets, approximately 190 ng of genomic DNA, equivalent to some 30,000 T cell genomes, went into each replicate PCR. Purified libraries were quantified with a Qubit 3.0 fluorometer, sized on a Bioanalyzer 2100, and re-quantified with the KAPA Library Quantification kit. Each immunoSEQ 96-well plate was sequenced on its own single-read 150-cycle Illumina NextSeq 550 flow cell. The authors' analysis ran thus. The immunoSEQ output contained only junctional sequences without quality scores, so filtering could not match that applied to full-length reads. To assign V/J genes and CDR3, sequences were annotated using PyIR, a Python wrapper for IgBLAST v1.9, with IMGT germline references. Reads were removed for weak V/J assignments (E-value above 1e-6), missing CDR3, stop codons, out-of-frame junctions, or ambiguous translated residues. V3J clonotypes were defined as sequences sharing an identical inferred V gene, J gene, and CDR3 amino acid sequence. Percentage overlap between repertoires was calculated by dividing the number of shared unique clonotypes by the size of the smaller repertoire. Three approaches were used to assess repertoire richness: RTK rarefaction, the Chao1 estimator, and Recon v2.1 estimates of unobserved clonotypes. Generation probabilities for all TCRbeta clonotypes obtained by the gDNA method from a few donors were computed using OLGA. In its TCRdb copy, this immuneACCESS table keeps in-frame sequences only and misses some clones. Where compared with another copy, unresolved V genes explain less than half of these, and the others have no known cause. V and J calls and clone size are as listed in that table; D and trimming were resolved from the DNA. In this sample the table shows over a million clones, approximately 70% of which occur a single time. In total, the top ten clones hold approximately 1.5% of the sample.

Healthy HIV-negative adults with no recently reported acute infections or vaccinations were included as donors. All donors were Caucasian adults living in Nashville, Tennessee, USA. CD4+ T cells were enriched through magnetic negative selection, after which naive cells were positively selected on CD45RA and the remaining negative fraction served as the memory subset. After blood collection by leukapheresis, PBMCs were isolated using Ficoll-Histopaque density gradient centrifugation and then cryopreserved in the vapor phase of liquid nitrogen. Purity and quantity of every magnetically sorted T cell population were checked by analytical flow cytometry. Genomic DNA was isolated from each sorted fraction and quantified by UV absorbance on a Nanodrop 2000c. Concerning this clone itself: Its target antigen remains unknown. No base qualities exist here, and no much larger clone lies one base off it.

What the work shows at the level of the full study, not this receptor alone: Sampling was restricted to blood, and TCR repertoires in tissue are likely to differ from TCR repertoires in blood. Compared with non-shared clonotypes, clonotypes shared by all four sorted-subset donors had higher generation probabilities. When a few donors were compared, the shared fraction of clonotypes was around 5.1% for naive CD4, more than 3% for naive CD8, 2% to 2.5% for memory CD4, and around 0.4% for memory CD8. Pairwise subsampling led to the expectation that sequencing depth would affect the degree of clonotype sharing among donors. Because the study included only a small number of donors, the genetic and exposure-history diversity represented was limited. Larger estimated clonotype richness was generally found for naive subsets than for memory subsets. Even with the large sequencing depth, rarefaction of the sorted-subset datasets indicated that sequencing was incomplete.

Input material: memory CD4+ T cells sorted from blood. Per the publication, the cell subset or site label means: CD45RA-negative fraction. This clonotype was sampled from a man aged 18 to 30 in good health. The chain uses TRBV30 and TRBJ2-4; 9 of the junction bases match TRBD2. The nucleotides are TGTGCCTGGCGGCGGGAGGGCCTCGGAAACATTCAGTACTTC. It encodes CAWRREGLGNIQYF.